A single sample is the source of the 2 T cell receptor beta chains below, sequenced in a study of OX40 agonist ivuxolimab in advanced cancers. The method was the immunoSEQ multiplex PCR assay. In TCRdb, the immuneACCESS table is reduced to in-frame sequences with V and J assigned. These tables do not hold every clone; where another copy was compared, an unresolved V gene accounts for under half, and the others remain unexplained. This sample holds 57,000 or so clones; approximately 93% were observed only once. The top ten clonotypes cover approximately 20% of the sample. This specimen was CD4+ or CD8+ T cells sorted from blood, taken in a trial of the OX40 agonist ivuxolimab. The receptors here all came from an adult with an advanced solid tumor such as melanoma, head and neck, liver or kidney cancer.

The CDR3 loop reads CASSLGGRRGNEKLFF. CDR3 DNA sequence: TGTGCCAGCAGCTTAGGAGGCCGACGCGGCAATGAAAAACTGTTTTTT. This chain uses TRBV7-9 with TRBJ1-4; D is ambiguous. Germline-derived CDR1 and CDR2 are SEHNR and FQNEAQ (reference sequence). The V and J ends lost 1 base and 5 bases respectively, with 14 bases between them. This CDR3 is 16 amino acids long.

The genes are TRBV19 and TRBJ2-7; the D gene could be TRBD1 or TRBD2 (6 bases each). The V and J ends lost 1 base and 2 bases respectively, with 12 bases between them. Germline V gene lookup returns CDR1 LNHDA and CDR2 SQIVND (reference sequence). This CDR3 contains 15 residues. DNA for the CDR3: TGTGCCAGTAGTATAGTTCGGGGGCGACCCTACGAGCAGTACTTC. It specifies CASSIVRGRPYEQYF.